This T cell receptor beta chain was retrieved from a study of tumor-infiltrating lymphocytes in primary liver carcinoma. Germline values: CDR1 PRHDT, CDR2 FYEKMQ (reference sequence). V was clipped by 5 bases and J by 5 bases, with 19 bases between them. The length of the CDR3 is 15 residues. This clonotype was seen many times. The input was 500 ng total RNA; TCR beta cDNA was made from it with a constant-region primer. For TCR beta, libraries were produced by three nested multiplex PCR rounds using slightly modified ARM-PCR. Running nine to ten cycles apiece, the first two PCR rounds relied on TRBV1-TRBV30 forward primers together with a C-beta reverse primer. MiXCR, run by TCRdb on the multiplex PCR reads, gives a single entry per CDR3 protein. Found here are 85,000 to 100,000 distinct CDR3 sequences, around 68% of them singletons; the top ten hold around 30%. Unsorted bulk tissue of about 19-31 mg yielded co-extracted RNA and DNA.

The V and J genes are TRBV13 and TRBJ2-7, with D perhaps matching TRBD1 or TRBD2 (5 bases each). This receptor was obtained from a man in his forties with primary liver carcinoma and hepatitis B virus infection. Material: tumor-adjacent normal liver tissue. CDR3 residues: CASSILGANFHEQYF. Written as DNA, the CDR3 is TGTGCCAGCAGCATCCTCGGGGCAAATTTCCACGAGCAGTACTTC.